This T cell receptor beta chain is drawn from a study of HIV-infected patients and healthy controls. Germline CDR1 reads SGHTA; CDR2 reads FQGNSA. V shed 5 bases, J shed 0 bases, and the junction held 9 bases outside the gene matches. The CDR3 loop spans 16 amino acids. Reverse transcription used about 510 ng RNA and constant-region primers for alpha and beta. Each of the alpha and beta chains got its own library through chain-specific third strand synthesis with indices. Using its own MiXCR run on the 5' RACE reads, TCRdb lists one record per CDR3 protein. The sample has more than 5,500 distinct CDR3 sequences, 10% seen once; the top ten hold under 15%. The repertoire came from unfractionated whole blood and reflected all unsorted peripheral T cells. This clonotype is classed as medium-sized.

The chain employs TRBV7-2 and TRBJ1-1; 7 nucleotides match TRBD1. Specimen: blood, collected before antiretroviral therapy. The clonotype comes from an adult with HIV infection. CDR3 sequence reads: CASSVQGGPLNTEAFF. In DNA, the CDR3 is TGTGCCAGCAGCGTACAAGGGGGCCCCCTGAACACTGAAGCTTTCTTT.